The table lists the clone carrying this T cell receptor (beta chain) with many counts. Its antigen remains unidentified. The data derive from a study of T cells in Graves' hyperthyroidism and ophthalmopathy. Findings of the study overall: Onset of ophthalmopathy came a median around 6.2 months after the model predicted it.

RNA transcripts provided the source from which TCR beta CDR3 regions were amplified. The HTBI primer set served for first-round RT-PCR of the TCR CDR3. TCRdb reprocessed the multiplex PCR reads with MiXCR, giving one entry per CDR3 protein. The table has some 350,000 distinct CDR3 sequences, 13% to 15% seen once; the top ten hold approximately 19%. Germline values: CDR1 SGHRS, CDR2 YFSETQ. This CDR3 has 16 residues. The germline V and J ends were trimmed by 0 bases and 5 bases, with 15 bases remaining between them. The V gene is TRBV5-1, the J gene TRBJ2-1, with D perhaps given as TRBD1 or TRBD2 (7 bases each). The sequence came from a woman aged 55-69 years with Graves' ophthalmopathy. Sequenced material: blood. The CDR3 region is CASSLGAGGGHNEQFF. CDR3 DNA: TGCGCCAGCAGCTTGGGGGCAGGGGGGGGCCACAATGAGCAGTTCTTC.